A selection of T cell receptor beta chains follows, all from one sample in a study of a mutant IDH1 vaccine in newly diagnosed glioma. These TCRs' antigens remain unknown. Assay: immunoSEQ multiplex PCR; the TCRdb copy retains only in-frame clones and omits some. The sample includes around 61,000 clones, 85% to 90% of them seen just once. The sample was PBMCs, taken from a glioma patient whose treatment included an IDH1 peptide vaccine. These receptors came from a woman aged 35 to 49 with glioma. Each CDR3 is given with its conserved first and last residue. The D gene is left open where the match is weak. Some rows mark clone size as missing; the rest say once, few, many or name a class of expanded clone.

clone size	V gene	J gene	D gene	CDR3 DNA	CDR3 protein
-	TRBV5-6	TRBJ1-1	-	TGTGCCAGCAGCTTGATAGGGATTTACACTGAAGCTTTCTTT	CASSLIGIYTEAFF
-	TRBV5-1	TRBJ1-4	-	TGCGCCAGCAGCGGGTCCGTGATAGGGAGTGGAGAAAAACTGTTTTTT	CASSGSVIGSGEKLFF
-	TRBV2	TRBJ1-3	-	TGTGCCAGCAGTGAAAGGGGGGGTTCTGGAAACACCATATATTTT	CASSERGGSGNTIYF
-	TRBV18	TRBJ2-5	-	TGTGCCAGCTCACCACGCTTTGAAGGGACCCAGTACTTC	CASSPRFEGTQYF
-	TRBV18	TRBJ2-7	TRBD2	TGTGCCAGCTCACCACCGCGGGGGGGCCCCTACGAGCAGTACTTC	CASSPPRGGPYEQYF
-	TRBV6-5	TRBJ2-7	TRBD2	TGTGCCAGCAGTTACCGGGCTCTAGCGGACTACGAGCAGTACTTC	CASSYRALADYEQYF
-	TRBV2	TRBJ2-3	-	TGTGCCAGCAGCGCCAGCGGGTTCCTCACAGATACGCAGTATTTT	CASSASGFLTDTQYF
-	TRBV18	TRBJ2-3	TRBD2	TGTGCCAGCTCACTGGGACTAGCTGGGCCAGATACGCAGTATTTT	CASSLGLAGPDTQYF
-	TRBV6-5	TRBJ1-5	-	TGTGCCAGCAGCCCCCACGTGAGGACGGGGCAGCCCCAGCATTTT	CASSPHVRTGQPQHF
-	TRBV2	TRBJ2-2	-	TGTGCCAGCAGTGTAGCCCGACAGGTCGGGGAGCTGTTTTTT	CASSVARQVGELFF
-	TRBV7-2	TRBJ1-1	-	TGTGCCAGCAGCTTTGGTAACACTGAAGCTTTCTTT	CASSFGNTEAFF
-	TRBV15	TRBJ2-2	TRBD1	TGTGCCACCAGCAGCGGGTGGGACAGCTTTCCCGGGGAGCTGTTTTTT	CATSSGWDSFPGELFF
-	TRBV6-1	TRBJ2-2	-	TGTGCCAGCAGTGAGGGGACCGGGGAGCTGTTTTTT	CASSEGTGELFF
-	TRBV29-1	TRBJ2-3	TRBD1	TGCAGCGTTGCCGCGGACAGGGAGACAGATACGCAGTATTTT	CSVAADRETDTQYF
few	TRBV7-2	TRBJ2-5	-	TGTGCCAGCAGTCCGGGTAGGGCACAAGAGACCCAGTACTTC	CASSPGRAQETQYF
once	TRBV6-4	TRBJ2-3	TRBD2	TGTGCCAGCAGTGAAATGGCTAGCGGGGGAACAGATACGCAGTATTTT	CASSEMASGGTDTQYF
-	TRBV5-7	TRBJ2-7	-	TGTGCCAGCAGCTTTAAGACGCAGTACTTC	CASSFKTQYF
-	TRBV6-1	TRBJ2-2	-	TGTGCCAGCAATACTTGGGGGGAGCTGTTTTTT	CASNTWGELFF
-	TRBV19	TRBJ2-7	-	TGTGCCAGTAGTATGGGGCAGGGCCACTGGGGTGGCGAGCAGTACTTC	CASSMGQGHWGGEQYF
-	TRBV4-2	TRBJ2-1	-	TGTGCCAGCAGCCAGCACAAAGCAAGCTCCTACAATGAGCAGTTCTTC	CASSQHKASSYNEQFF
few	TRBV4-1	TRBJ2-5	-	TGCGCCAGCAAGCATGTGGGCGGGGCCCAAGAGACCCAGTACTTC	CASKHVGGAQETQYF
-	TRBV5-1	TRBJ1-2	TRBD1	TGCGCCAGCAGTGACAGGGACTTGTATGGCTACACCTTC	CASSDRDLYGYTF
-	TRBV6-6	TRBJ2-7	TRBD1	TGTGCCAGCAGTTCAAATACAGGGGGCGAGCAGTACTTC	CASSSNTGGEQYF
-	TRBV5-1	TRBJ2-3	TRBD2	TGCGCCAGCAGCCTACCTCTAGCGGGGTCGGGAGATACGCAGTATTTT	CASSLPLAGSGDTQYF
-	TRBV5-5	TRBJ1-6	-	TGTGCCAGCAGCCTGGATGGAGGTAGGAATTCACCCCTCCACTTT	CASSLDGGRNSPLHF
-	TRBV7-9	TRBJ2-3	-	TGTGCCAGCGACCCGGGACAGGTGGCAAACGGGAGGCTCGATACGCAGTATTTT	CASDPGQVANGRLDTQYF
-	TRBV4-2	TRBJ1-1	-	TGTGCCAGCAGCCCAAGGGGAAGGGAGGACACTGAAGCTTTCTTT	CASSPRGREDTEAFF
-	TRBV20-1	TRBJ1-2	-	TGCAGTGTTAGATCCCCCGCCGGCTACACCTTC	CSVRSPAGYTF
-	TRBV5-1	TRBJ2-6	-	TGCGCCAGCAGCGCGGGACCGAACTCTGGGGCCAACGTCCTGACTTTC	CASSAGPNSGANVLTF
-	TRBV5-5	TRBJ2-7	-	TGTGCCAGCAGCTTGGGGGACACATCCTACGAGCAGTACTTC	CASSLGDTSYEQYF
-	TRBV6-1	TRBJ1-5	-	TGTGCCAGCAGTGAATTCCTTGCGAGGGGAGGGAGCAATCAGCCCCAGCATTTT	CASSEFLARGGSNQPQHF
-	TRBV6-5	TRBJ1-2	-	TGTGCCAGCAGTTACGTGCAGGGGTCTGGTGGCTACACCTTC	CASSYVQGSGGYTF
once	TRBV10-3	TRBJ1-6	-	TGTGCCACCCGGGGGCAGCTAAATTCACCCCTCCACTTT	CATRGQLNSPLHF
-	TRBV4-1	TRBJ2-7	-	TGCGCCAGCAGCCAAGACATAATCACCTCCTACGAGCAGTACTTC	CASSQDIITSYEQYF
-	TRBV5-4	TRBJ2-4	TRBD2	TGTGCCAGCAGCTCAGTAGCGGGAGGGCTAGCCAAAAACATTCAGTACTTC	CASSSVAGGLAKNIQYF
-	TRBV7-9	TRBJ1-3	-	TGTGCCAGCAGCTTAGCTATGTCTGGAAACACCATATATTTT	CASSLAMSGNTIYF
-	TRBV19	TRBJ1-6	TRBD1	TGTGCCAGTAGGAGGGGGCCGGATTCACCCCTCCACTTT	CASRRGPDSPLHF
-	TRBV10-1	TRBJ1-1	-	TGCGCCAGCAGTGAGGCTCGCGACGACACTGAAGCTTTCTTT	CASSEARDDTEAFF
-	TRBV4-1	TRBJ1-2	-	TGCGCCAGCAGCCAACCCCCCGGGGGGAGCTATGGCTACACCTTC	CASSQPPGGSYGYTF
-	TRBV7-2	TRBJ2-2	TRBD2	TGTGCCAGCAGTTTCGGACTAGTAAACGGGATCGGGGAGCTGTTTTTT	CASSFGLVNGIGELFF
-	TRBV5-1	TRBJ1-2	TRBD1	TGCGCCAGCAGCAGAACAGGGGAGTTTGGCTACACCTTC	CASSRTGEFGYTF
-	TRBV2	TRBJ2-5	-	TGTGCCAGCAGTGATCGGGAAGGACAAGAGACCCAGTACTTC	CASSDREGQETQYF
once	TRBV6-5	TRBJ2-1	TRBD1	TGTGCCAGCAGCCCAGACAGGGGGGTCTCGAATGAGCAGTTCTTC	CASSPDRGVSNEQFF
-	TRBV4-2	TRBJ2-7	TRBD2	TGTGCCAGCAGCCAAGGACTAACGGGGGGTTACGAGCAGTACTTC	CASSQGLTGGYEQYF
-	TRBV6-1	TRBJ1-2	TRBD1	TGTGCCAGCAGTGAAGCCCCAGGGGGCGGCTATGGCTACACCTTC	CASSEAPGGGYGYTF
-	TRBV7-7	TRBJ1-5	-	TGTGCTAGCAGCTTAGACAAAAGCAATCAGCCCCAGCATTTT	CASSLDKSNQPQHF
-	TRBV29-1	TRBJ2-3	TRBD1	TGCAGCGTGCCGGGACAGGGGGCGATAGATACGCAGTATTTT	CSVPGQGAIDTQYF
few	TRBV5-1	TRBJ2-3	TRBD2	TGCGCCAGCAGCTTGGCCGGGGGGGGGAGCACAGATACGCAGTATTTT	CASSLAGGGSTDTQYF
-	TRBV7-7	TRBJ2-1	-	TGTGCTAGCAGCTTAGCGGACACCTACGAGCAGTTCTTC	CASSLADTYEQFF
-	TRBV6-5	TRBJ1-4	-	TGTGCCAGCAGCTGGGGATCTAATGAAAAACTGTTTTTT	CASSWGSNEKLFF
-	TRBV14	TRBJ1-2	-	TGTGCCAGCAGCCAAGACGGTGGGGACAAGTTATTC	CASSQDGGDKLF
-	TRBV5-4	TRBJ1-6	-	TGTGCCAGCAGCTTAGGAGGTTCACCCCTCCACTTT	CASSLGGSPLHF
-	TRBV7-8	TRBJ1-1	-	TGTGCCAGCAGCTTAGCCGCAGGGAACACTGAAGCTTTCTTT	CASSLAAGNTEAFF
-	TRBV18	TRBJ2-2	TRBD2	TGTGCCAGCTCAGGCGGGGGTTACCTCACCGGGGAGCTGTTTTTT	CASSGGGYLTGELFF
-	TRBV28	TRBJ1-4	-	TGTGCCAGCAGTCCGGGGCAGGAGAATGAAAAACTGTTTTTT	CASSPGQENEKLFF